Listed here are 27 T cell receptor beta chains from one sample, sequenced in a study of cytomegalovirus exposure and HLA in healthy donors. PCR was performed using 60 Vbeta and 13 Jbeta primers. TCRdb keeps only in-frame clones here, not all; method: immunoSEQ multiplex PCR. Its clone listing holds about 200,000 clones. The sequencing sample was made of PBMCs. These receptors all come from a boy between 10 and 17 years old in good health and CMV-seronegative.

This chain links TRBV5-6 with TRBJ1-2, with D tentatively TRBD1 (6 bases). V lost 4 bases and J 0 bases, leaving 13 bases between the germline ends. This CDR3 comprises 15 residues. Germline V CDR1 and CDR2: SGHDT, YYEEEE. Here the CDR3 DNA reads TGTGCCAGCAGCAGCGACAGGCATACTAACTATGGCTACACCTTC. This encodes CASSSDRHTNYGYTF.

The chain combines TRBV30 with TRBJ1-1, with no clear D. Germline V lookup: CDR1 GTSNPN, CDR2 SVGIG (reference sequence). Trimming removed 0 bases from V and 0 bases from J, with 8 bases in between. The CDR3 sequence is 14 residues long. CDR3 protein: CAWSVGLLNTEAFF. CDR3 DNA sequence: TGTGCCTGGAGTGTAGGACTCTTGAACACTGAAGCTTTCTTT.

The chain uses TRBV23-1 and TRBJ2-6, with unresolved D. TRBV23-1 counts as an open reading frame of uncertain function. The length of the CDR3 is 20 residues. Trimming took off 6 bases at V and 0 bases at J, with 24 bases between the two ends. CDR3 loop: CASSQVGVREELSGANVLTF. The CDR3 DNA reads as TGCGCCAGCAGCCAAGTGGGTGTCCGAGAGGAGCTCTCTGGGGCCAACGTCCTGACTTTC.

The J gene is TRBJ1-5, the V gene TRBV18; D is undetermined. The CDR3 totals 14 residues. Germline lookup yields CDR1 KGHSH and CDR2 LQKENI. V was trimmed by 2 bases and J by 2 bases, leaving 7 bases between them. The DNA for the CDR3 is TGTGCCAGCTCACCAGGGGAGCGCAATCAGCCCCAGCATTTT. Its protein is CASSPGERNQPQHF.

The chain has TRBV4-2 and TRBJ1-4; D not resolved. The ends were cut back, 0 bases at V and 8 bases at J, with 10 bases in the middle. The CDR3 spans 14 residues. Germline V gene data show CDR1 as LGHNA and CDR2 as YNFKEQ. The CDR3 loop reads CASSQDRYLEKLFF. CDR3 nucleotide sequence: TGTGCCAGCAGCCAAGATCGGTATCTCGAAAAACTGTTTTTT.

The CDR3 sequence: CASQEGYGNEQFF. The CDR3 region has the DNA TGTGCCTCTCAGGAGGGGTACGGCAATGAGCAGTTCTTC. The chain employs TRBV6-5 and TRBJ2-1, with D possibly TRBD2 on 6 matching bases. Looked up from germline, CDR1 is MNHEY and CDR2 is SVGAGI. There are 13 residues in the CDR3. V shed 11 bases and J shed 6 bases, with 17 bases lying between them.

Regarding this clone: It is likely a read error, because the conserved phenylalanine at the end of the CDR3 is missing. The chain employs TRBV25-1 and TRBJ1-2; perhaps TRBD1 as D (6 bases). The V gene's germline CDR1 is MGHDK and CDR2 SYGVNS. The CDR3 is made up of 13 amino acids. The V gene lost 2 bases and the J gene lost 4 bases, with 8 bases spanning the gap. CDR3 DNA sequence: TGTGCCAGCAGTGAAGGACAGTTCTATGGCTACACCCTC. Its translation: CASSEGQFYGYTL.

This chain uses TRBV11-2 with TRBJ2-1; D ambiguous. With 6 bases removed from V and 4 bases from J, the gap between germline ends came to 7 bases. Germline V gives CDR1 SGHAT, CDR2 FQNNGV. This CDR3 has 12 residues. The CDR3 coding sequence is TGTGCCAGCAGGGCCAGTTACAATGAGCAGTTCTTC. It specifies CASRASYNEQFF.

The chain links TRBV30 to TRBJ2-5; 7 bases line up with TRBD1. Germline CDR1 GTSNPN, CDR2 SVGIG (reference sequence). The CDR3 consists of 15 residues. V lost 3 bases and J lost 11; bases outside the gene matches: 18. The chain's CDR3 is CAWSKPGQLERGQYF. The CDR3 DNA reads TGTGCCTGGAGCAAACCGGGACAGTTAGAACGAGGGCAGTACTTC. Filled out from reference TRBV30 and TRBJ2-5, the complete variable domain reads SQTIHQWPATLVQPVGSPLSLECTVEGTSNPNLYWYRQAAGRGLQLLFYSVGIGQISSEVPQNLSASRPQDRQFILSSKKLLLSDSGFYLCAWSKPGQLERGQYFGPGTRLLVL.

CDR3 nucleotide sequence: TGTGCCAGCAGCCACGGGACAGGGGCAGATACGCAGTATTTT. It translates to CASSHGTGADTQYF. The V and J genes are TRBV7-9 and TRBJ2-3; TRBD1 matches 10 bases. From germline, CDR1 is SEHNR and CDR2 FQNEAQ (reference sequence). With V trimmed by 5 bases and J by 4 bases, 3 bases remained unmatched. The CDR3 totals 14 residues.

The chain has TRBV4-1 and TRBJ1-4, with TRBD1 as a possible D gene (6 bases). V was trimmed by 0 bases and J by 8 bases, leaving 13 bases between them. The germline V gene encodes CDR1 MGHRA and CDR2 YSYEKL. CDR3 length: 15 amino acids. CDR3 nucleotide sequence: TGCGCCAGCAGCCAAGAGAAAGGTCAGGGGGAAAAACTGTTTTTT. Its protein is CASSQEKGQGEKLFF.

The chain links TRBV15 to TRBJ1-1, with 10 bases identical to TRBD1. Per the germline V gene, CDR1 is LNHNV and CDR2 is YYDKDF (reference sequence). The CDR3 contains 16 residues. Trimming took 3 bases from V and 7 from J; bases not matched to a gene: 11. The CDR3 reads CATSSGDRQGAFEAFF. CDR3 nucleotide sequence: TGTGCCACCAGCAGTGGGGACCGACAGGGGGCGTTTGAAGCTTTCTTT. Based on the CDR3 plus reference TRBV15 and TRBJ1-1, the full variable domain is DAMVIQNPRYQVTQFGKPVTLSCSQTLNHNVMYWYQQKSSQAPKLLFHYYDKDFNNEADTPDNFQSRRPNTSFCFLDIRSPGLGDTAMYLCATSSGDRQGAFEAFFGQGTRLTVV.

This chain uses TRBV4-3 with TRBJ2-6; a weak D match, TRBD1 (5 bases). Germline V CDR1 and CDR2: LGHNA, YSLEER. Deletions cut 1 base from V and 1 base from J, with 8 bases between. CDR3 length equals 16 residues. CDR3 DNA sequence: TGCGCCAGCAGCCAAGTAAGGGGATCTGGGGCCAACGTCCTGACTTTC. Protein: CASSQVRGSGANVLTF.

The rearrangement uses TRBV4-1 and TRBJ1-1; D uncertain. V lost 4 bases and J 4 bases, leaving 19 bases between the germline ends. The CDR3 totals 16 residues. In germline, CDR1 is MGHRA, CDR2 YSYEKL. CDR3 nucleotide sequence: TGCGCCAGCAGCCCCCACCTCTTCTCGCGCCGCACTGAAGCTTTCTTT. Its translation: CASSPHLFSRRTEAFF.

This chain links TRBV19 with TRBJ1-5, with D perhaps matching TRBD1 (6 bases). Per the germline V gene, CDR1 is LNHDA and CDR2 is SQIVND (reference sequence). Trimming took 7 bases from V and 0 from J, leaving 16 bases between them. This CDR3 contains 16 residues. CDR3 protein: CASNGEGGYSNQPQHF. As DNA, the CDR3 is TGTGCCAGTAACGGAGAGGGGGGGTATAGCAATCAGCCCCAGCATTTT.

The gene calls are TRBV4-1 and TRBJ1-1; perhaps TRBD1 as D (6 bases). The CDR3 length is 15 residues. CDR1 MGHRA and CDR2 YSYEKL come from the germline V gene. Trimming took 0 bases from V and 4 from J, leaving 12 bases between them. This CDR3 is CASSQEDTGSTEAFF. The CDR3 nucleotides read TGCGCCAGCAGCCAAGAGGATACAGGGAGCACTGAAGCTTTCTTT.

The V call is TRBV7-2, the J call TRBJ2-7; 9 bases match TRBD2. Germline V gene sequence: CDR1 SGHTA, CDR2 FQGNSA. The CDR3 totals 14 residues. V was clipped by 5 bases and J by 5 bases; unmatched bases: 7. The CDR3 sequence: CASSPGLASDEQYF. The CDR3 DNA follows: TGTGCCAGCAGCCCGGGACTAGCCAGCGACGAGCAGTACTTC.

V is TRBV4-1 and J is TRBJ1-1, with 8 bases that match TRBD1. CDR1 is MGHRA and CDR2 is YSYEKL in the germline V gene. This CDR3 has 19 amino acids. V lost 0 bases and J lost 4; bases outside the gene matches: 16. This chain's CDR3 is CASSQDLDRTGSVGTEAFF. In DNA form, the CDR3 reads TGCGCCAGCAGCCAAGATCTTGATCGGACAGGGAGTGTTGGCACTGAAGCTTTCTTT.

The V and J genes are TRBV7-2 and TRBJ2-2; TRBD1 might be the D (6 bases). The germline CDR1 and CDR2 sequences are SGHTA and FQGNSA. The CDR3 is 12 residues long. Trimming took 8 bases from V and 6 from J, leaving 10 bases between them. For the CDR3, the DNA is TGTGCCAGCGGGACAATTCCCGGGGAGCTGTTTTTT. The encoded protein is CASGTIPGELFF.

The chain uses TRBV2 and TRBJ2-7, with TRBD2 identical over 14 bases. Germline-derived CDR1 and CDR2 are SNHLY and FYNNEI. The CDR3 is 16 amino acids. Trimming at V came to 6 bases and at J to 4 bases, leaving 8 bases not matched to a gene. Here the CDR3 DNA reads TGTGCCAGCAGCCTGACTAGCGGGGGGGCTTCGTACGAGCAGTACTTC. It encodes CASSLTSGGASYEQYF.

This chain connects TRBV19 to TRBJ1-5; TRBD1 matches at 9 bases. The V gene's germline CDR1 is LNHDA and CDR2 SQIVND (reference sequence). CDR3 length: 15 residues. Germline trimming cut 4 bases from V and 6 bases from J; bases unmatched to any gene: 7. The CDR3 bases are TGTGCCAGTAGTACCGGACAGGGGATGGGTCAGCCCCAGCATTTT. Residues: CASSTGQGMGQPQHF.

The chain links TRBV9 to TRBJ1-4; 7 positions agree with TRBD1. This CDR3 has 15 amino acids. V lost 3 bases to trimming and J lost 2 bases; unmatched junction nucleotides: 4. Germline V gene data show CDR1 as SGDLS and CDR2 as YYNGEE. CDR3 residues: CASSAGQATNEKLFF. In DNA, the CDR3 is TGTGCCAGCAGCGCCGGACAGGCCACTAATGAAAAACTGTTTTTT.

The V gene is TRBV5-6, the J gene TRBJ2-7; TRBD2 matches at 7 bases. The CDR3 has 16 amino acids. With 0 bases clipped from V and 3 bases from J, the junction kept 9 bases outside the gene matches. Per the germline V gene, CDR1 is SGHDT and CDR2 is YYEEEE. In DNA, the CDR3 is TGTGCCAGCAGCTTGGCCGGGCGGGGGTCTTTCTACGAGCAGTACTTC. It is translated as CASSLAGRGSFYEQYF.

CDR3 bases: TGCGCCAGCAGCCCCAACCCGGGACAGGGTGGCGACTACGAGCAGTACTTC. Its translation: CASSPNPGQGGDYEQYF. The chain is built from TRBV4-1 and TRBJ2-7; 9 positions agree with TRBD1. V shed 4 bases and J 3 bases; nucleotides not matched to a gene: 13. CDR1 and CDR2 (germline): MGHRA, YSYEKL. The CDR3 is 17 residues long.

V gene TRBV27 combines with J gene TRBJ1-3; D is undetermined. With 6 bases removed from V and 3 bases from J, the gap between germline ends came to 9 bases. The CDR3 loop spans 13 amino acids. CDR1 is MNHEY, CDR2 SMNVEV, per germline (reference sequence). The CDR3 coding sequence is TGTGCCAGCAGCTCATTCAGTGGAAACACCATATATTTT. Amino acid sequence: CASSSFSGNTIYF.

The chain is built from TRBV20-1 and TRBJ2-3; weak D call: TRBD1 (6 bases). The germline V gene has CDR1 DFQATT and CDR2 SNEGSKA (reference sequence). Trimming removed 3 bases from V and 9 bases from J, with 10 bases in between. The CDR3 covers 11 residues. The CDR3 sequence is CSARGTRTQYF. DNA for the CDR3: TGCAGTGCTAGGGGGACAAGAACGCAGTATTTT.

The V gene is TRBV27, the J gene TRBJ2-2; TRBD1 matches 7 bases. CDR1 and CDR2 (germline): MNHEY, SMNVEV (reference sequence). After removal of 5 bases from V and 9 bases from J, the junction contained 12 bases not matched to a gene. This CDR3 has 15 amino acids. The CDR3 is CASSPYDRDGRELFF. The CDR3 bases are TGTGCCAGCAGTCCCTACGACAGGGATGGTAGGGAGCTGTTTTTT.